This TCR beta chain derives from a study of blood T cell repertoires in COVID-19. Looking at the study overall: Italy, Spain and the United States were the sources of the convalescent and acute COVID-19 samples. PBMCs, B-cell-depleted T cells, or T cells were the source of the cDNA or gDNA that made up the material.

V was cut by 2 bases and J by 0 bases, with 10 bases left in between. Germline loops: CDR1 GTSNPN, CDR2 SVGIG (reference sequence). The CDR3 runs 14 residues. Study processing details: Researchers report that nucleated cell counts were estimated from reference gene primer amplification. Data came from immunoSEQ multiplex PCR; TCRdb stores just in-frame clones and leaves some out. V and J calls and clone size follow that table, whereas D and trimming were derived from the DNA. The sample contains roughly 41,000 clones, roughly 88% of which appear only once. The receptor was isolated from a man between 60 and 75 years old with active COVID-19. The J gene is TRBJ1-2, the V gene TRBV30; D is unclear. The sequencing input was peripheral blood. This CDR3 is CAWSSGRSNYGYTF. The CDR3 bases are TGTGCCTGGAGTAGCGGAAGATCTAACTATGGCTACACCTTC.